The T cell receptor (beta chain) described here comes from a study of shared clonotypes between healthy human individuals. The overall study: Each donor's CD4 naive and CD4 memory cells filled three plates apiece, CD8 naive two, and CD8 memory one.

Assay: immunoSEQ multiplex PCR; the TCRdb copy retains only in-frame clones and omits some. The sample yields roughly 700,000 clones, roughly 88% seen once. To note about this clone: Its antigen is unidentified.

Findings of the study overall: It was only blood that was sampled, and tissue repertoires likely differ.

CDR1 is MDHEN and CDR2 is SYDVKM in the germline V gene. The CDR3 is made up of 15 amino acids. V was cut by 6 bases and J by 2 bases, with 17 bases left in between. This chain links TRBV28 with TRBJ2-7, with D tentatively TRBD2 (5 bases). The clonotype comes from a man between 18 and 35 years old in good health. Some clones in this sample may be carry-over from other donors' samples. The sequencing input was memory CD8+ T cells from PBMCs. Subset specified: CD45RO+ cells pooled with CCR7-negative TemRA cells. The CDR3: CASRQLSTTAYEQYF. CDR3 DNA: TGTGCCAGCAGGCAATTATCGACTACCGCCTACGAGCAGTACTTC.